The rows below give T cell receptor beta chains drawn from one sample of a study of T cells expressing NK-cell markers. TCRdb reprocessed the 5' RACE reads, with one entry per CDR3 protein and no DNA. The specimen's table records some 120,000 distinct CDR3 sequences. The sequenced material came from blood T cells: a sorted CD56 or NKG2C T cell subset, CD4+ or CD8+ T cells, or bulk PBMC T cells (not recorded which). The receptor source for this set is a woman aged 18-70 years in good health. Both conserved end residues are part of each CDR3. Fields, in order: V gene, J gene, CDR3 protein.

v_gene: TRBV11-2; j_gene: TRBJ2-1; CDR3aa: CASSYGTEQFF
v_gene: TRBV9; j_gene: TRBJ2-3; CDR3aa: CASSVFSGTSTDTQYF
v_gene: TRBV5-6; j_gene: TRBJ2-2; CDR3aa: CASSLEATLNTGELFF
v_gene: TRBV3-1; j_gene: TRBJ2-1; CDR3aa: CASSLRTPRGEQFF
v_gene: TRBV6-2/TRBV6-3; j_gene: TRBJ2-1; CDR3aa: CASSPGTGVNEQFF
v_gene: TRBV4-1; j_gene: TRBJ1-2; CDR3aa: CASSQDVGGAGLTGYTF
v_gene: TRBV12-3/TRBV12-4; j_gene: TRBJ2-3; CDR3aa: CASSLLGVAGYSTDTQYF
v_gene: TRBV6-1; j_gene: TRBJ1-5; CDR3aa: CASSIDGGRVEPQHF
v_gene: TRBV27; j_gene: TRBJ2-5; CDR3aa: CASSFRFETQYF
v_gene: TRBV29-1; j_gene: TRBJ2-5; CDR3aa: CSVGDAQETQYF
v_gene: TRBV19; j_gene: TRBJ1-1; CDR3aa: CASSIYTEAFF
v_gene: TRBV27; j_gene: TRBJ2-1; CDR3aa: CASKDSGIEQFF
v_gene: TRBV6-1; j_gene: TRBJ1-2; CDR3aa: CASSEANILLDGYTF
v_gene: TRBV28; j_gene: TRBJ2-1; CDR3aa: CASNHDRDMPYNEQFF
v_gene: TRBV7-3; j_gene: TRBJ2-3; CDR3aa: CASSLLQGRDTQYF
v_gene: TRBV6-5; j_gene: TRBJ1-1; CDR3aa: CASSYSTGRAEAFF